This T cell receptor beta chain appears in the sequencing data of a study of T cells in Graves' hyperthyroidism and ophthalmopathy. In this sample, this clonotype turned up many times. Amplification yielded TCR beta CDR3 regions, with RNA transcripts as the source. With the HTBI primer set, the TCR CDR3 went through a first round of RT-PCR. TCRdb reanalysed the multiplex PCR reads using MiXCR and keeps one entry per CDR3 protein. In the table there are 200,000 to 300,000 distinct CDR3 sequences, about 16% of which are singletons. Germline lookup yields CDR1 MDHEN and CDR2 SYDVKM. This CDR3 is 15 amino acids long. V was clipped by 3 bases and J by 3 bases, with 12 bases between them.

The sample was blood. This chain joins TRBV28 and TRBJ2-4; the D is unclear. This TCR was sampled from a woman younger than 35 with Graves' ophthalmopathy. The CDR3 region has the DNA TGTGCCAGCAGTTTCGTCGGACCAGGCAAAAACATTCAGTACTTC. Residues: CASSFVGPGKNIQYF. Based on the CDR3 plus reference TRBV28 and TRBJ2-4, the full variable domain is DVKVTQSSRYLVKRTGEKVFLECVQDMDHENMFWYRQDPGLGLRLIYFSYDVKMKEKGDIPEGYSVSREKKERFSLILESASTNQTSMYLCASSFVGPGKNIQYFGAGTRLSVL.